The 10 T cell receptor beta chains below all came from one sample that was sequenced in a study of T cell repertoires in cytomegalovirus infection. Using its own MiXCR run on the reads, TCRdb lists one record per CDR3 protein. The table includes around 290,000 distinct CDR3 sequences, roughly 26% detected once. Sample: PBMCs. The receptors originated from a human donor in good health (CMV status not recorded). Some clones in this sample may be carry-over from other donors' samples.

This clonotype was recorded only once. This chain joins TRBV10-3 and TRBJ2-1, with 12 bases aligning to TRBD2. J was trimmed by 2 bases and V by 5 bases; bases with no gene match: 1. The CDR3 runs to 15 residues. Germline CDR1 reads ENHRY; CDR2 reads SYGVKD. The CDR3 loop reads CAISRLAGAYNEQFF. The CDR3 nucleotides read TGTGCCATCAGTAGACTAGCGGGAGCCTACAATGAGCAGTTCTTC.

J is TRBJ2-1 and V is TRBV6-2 or TRBV6-3; TRBD1 matches 7 bases. The CDR3 runs 17 residues. From germline, CDR1 is MNHEY and CDR2 SVGEGT. V lost 6 bases, J lost 11 bases, and 22 bases stayed unmatched. The CDR3 protein is CASSTLFGAGQDYKQFF. The CDR3 region has the DNA TGTGCCAGCAGCACACTATTCGGGGCCGGACAGGATTATAAGCAGTTCTTC.

Only one count was recorded for this clonotype. This chain connects TRBV29-1 to TRBJ2-6; tentative D call: TRBD1 (5 bases). The CDR3 has 15 residues. Germline V lookup: CDR1 SQVTM, CDR2 ANQGSEA. The V end lost 6 bases, the J end lost 2 bases, and 14 bases lay between the germline ends. The CDR3 protein is CSVPQGSTGANVLTF. The CDR3 DNA is TGCAGCGTCCCCCAGGGTTCAACTGGGGCCAACGTCCTGACTTTC. The variable domain in full, with the rest retrieved from reference TRBV29-1 and TRBJ2-6, is SAVISQKPSRDICQRGTSLTIQCQVDSQVTMMFWYRQQPGQSLTLIATANQGSEATYESGFVIDKFPISRPNLTFSTLTVSNMSPEDSSIYLCSVPQGSTGANVLTFGAGSRLTVL.

The table lists this clonotype with a few counts. This chain joins TRBV15 and TRBJ2-5; 8 bases are a match to TRBD1. The CDR3 has 16 amino acids. Germline V CDR1 and CDR2: LNHNV, YYDKDF (reference sequence). With 3 bases clipped from V and 4 bases from J, the junction kept 10 bases outside the gene matches. CDR3 loop: CATSRSLGQGGETQYF. CDR3 coding DNA: TGTGCCACCAGCAGGTCACTCGGACAGGGTGGAGAGACCCAGTACTTC.

The chain links TRBV20-1 to TRBJ2-7, with a weak D call TRBD1 (6 bases). Trimming took off 0 bases at V and 6 bases at J, with 15 bases between the two ends. CDR3 length equals 14 residues. Germline values: CDR1 DFQATT, CDR2 SNEGSKA (reference sequence). In nucleotides, the CDR3 is TGCAGTGCTAGAGACAGGGGTCGGGGAATCGAGCAGTACTTC. Its translation is CSARDRGRGIEQYF.

V gene TRBV28 combines with J gene TRBJ1-1, with D tentatively TRBD1 (5 bases). V lost 8 bases to trimming and J lost 4 bases, with 23 bases between them. The germline CDR1 and CDR2 sequences are MDHEN and SYDVKM. The CDR3 extends over 16 amino acids. This CDR3 is CASFPRGELDITEAFF. The CDR3 bases are TGTGCCAGCTTCCCTCGAGGGGAACTCGATATCACTGAAGCTTTCTTT.

This clonotype has only a few counts. The chain uses TRBV6-8 and TRBJ1-5; D is unclear. Germline CDR1 is MNHGY and CDR2 is SAAAGT. The CDR3 has 15 residues. The ends were cut back, 6 bases at V and 6 bases at J, with 18 bases in the middle. Written as DNA, the CDR3 is TGTGCCAGCAGCCCCGTAGTGGGGATCGGTCAGCCCCAGCATTTT. It yields the protein CASSPVVGIGQPQHF.

This clonotype appeared many times. The V and J genes are TRBV7-2 and TRBJ2-3; D possibly corresponds to TRBD1 (6 bases). The germline CDR1 and CDR2 sequences are SGHTA and FQGNSA. Trimming removed 1 base at V and 9 bases at J, with 17 bases between. The CDR3 has 15 residues. CDR3 nucleotide sequence: TGTGCCAGCAGCTTAGGAGGGGGAGTCCCCGGAACGCAGTATTTT. Translating it yields CASSLGGGVPGTQYF. Supplemented by reference TRBV7-2 and TRBJ2-3, the full variable domain reads GAGVSQSPSNKVTEKGKDVELRCDPISGHTALYWYRQSLGQGLEFLIYFQGNSAPDKSGLPSDRFSAERTGGSVSTLTIQRTQQEDSAVYLCASSLGGGVPGTQYFGPGTRLTVL.

This clonotype was detected only a few times. V usage is TRBV6-6 and J usage is TRBJ1-2; D is ambiguous. This CDR3 is built from 15 residues. Germline V lookup: CDR1 MNHNY, CDR2 SVGAGI (reference sequence). V dropped 7 bases and J dropped 4 bases, with 19 bases sitting between them. This CDR3 reads CASTYDGSGVYGYTF. The CDR3 region has the DNA TGTGCCAGCACCTACGACGGGTCTGGGGTCTATGGCTACACCTTC.

CDR3 in DNA: TGTGCCAGCAGTTTATGGGTGGGTGGAGGCAATCAGCCCCAGCATTTT. Translated, it gives CASSLWVGGGNQPQHF. V is TRBV28 and J is TRBJ1-5; D remains unclear. The CDR3 runs 16 residues. Germline V lookup: CDR1 MDHEN, CDR2 SYDVKM. V was cut by 0 bases and J by 2 bases, with 11 bases left in between.